These 20 T cell receptor beta chains came from one sample sequenced in a study of shared clonotypes between healthy human individuals. The protocol was immunoSEQ multiplex PCR, while the TCRdb copy is restricted to in-frame clones and leaves out a portion. The sample has about 1,500,000 clones; roughly 96% are singletons. Sequenced material: naive CD4+ T cells sorted from blood. Subset defined: CD45RA+ positively selected. All receptors derive from a young man in good health.

This clone was detected once. The CDR3 loop reads CAMRAEGKLFF. In DNA form, the CDR3 reads TGTGCCATGCGGGCGGAGGGAAAACTGTTTTTT. The rearrangement links TRBV10-3 to TRBJ1-4; D is unclear. Germline CDR1 ENHRY, CDR2 SYGVKD. Trimming cost V 9 bases and J 10 bases, with 12 bases left between them. This CDR3 region has 11 residues.

The rearrangement links TRBV7-9 to TRBJ2-3, with D hard to call. Germline lookup yields CDR1 SEHNR and CDR2 FQNEAQ (reference sequence). CDR3 length equals 12 residues. V lost 5 bases and J 0 bases, leaving 3 bases between the germline ends. CDR3 loop: CASSRSTDTQYF. The CDR3 DNA is TGTGCCAGCAGCCGGAGCACAGATACGCAGTATTTT.

This chain joins TRBV28 and TRBJ1-4; D gene unclear. V lost 3 bases to trimming and J lost 2 bases, with 7 bases between them. CDR1 and CDR2 from the germline V gene are MDHEN and SYDVKM. CDR3 length: 14 amino acids. The CDR3 coding sequence is TGTGCCAGCAGTTTCGGGTGGACTAATGAAAAACTGTTTTTT. It yields the protein CASSFGWTNEKLFF.

The rearrangement joins TRBV5-4 to TRBJ2-3; D tentatively fits TRBD1 or TRBD2 (5 bases each). This CDR3 region has 16 residues. Germline V lookup: CDR1 SGHNT, CDR2 YYREEE (reference sequence). Trimming pared 5 bases from V and 1 base from J, leaving 17 bases between. The CDR3 DNA follows: TGTGCCAGCAGACGGGACCCTTCTCGCCGCACAGATACGCAGTATTTT. Its protein is CASRRDPSRRTDTQYF.

The rearrangement links TRBV6-1 to TRBJ2-7; D tentatively fits TRBD1 or TRBD2 (5 bases each). V was trimmed by 4 bases and J by 9 bases, leaving 19 bases between them. The CDR3 is 14 amino acids. Germline V gene sequence: CDR1 MNHNS, CDR2 SASEGT. The CDR3 DNA reads TGTGCCAGCAGTGCCGTTTCGGGGCCAGGAAGGCAGTACTTC. It encodes CASSAVSGPGRQYF.

The V gene is TRBV5-4, the J gene TRBJ2-2; possible D gene TRBD1, 6 bases. Germline V gene lookup returns CDR1 SGHNT and CDR2 YYREEE (reference sequence). Trimming removed 2 bases from V and 4 bases from J, with 12 bases in between. The CDR3 totals 15 residues. CDR3 sequence reads: CASSLQGMVTGELFF. The CDR3 DNA follows: TGTGCCAGCAGCTTACAGGGTATGGTCACCGGGGAGCTGTTTTTT.

This clone was found once. The J gene is TRBJ1-3, the V gene TRBV25-1; D is perhaps TRBD1 (5 bases). V shed 0 bases and J shed 15 bases, with 15 bases lying between them. Germline V CDR1 and CDR2: MGHDK, SYGVNS. The CDR3 spans 13 residues. Here the CDR3 DNA reads TGTGCCAGCAGTGAATATTCTTCCCGGGACCGATATTTT. Translated, it gives CASSEYSSRDRYF.

V usage is TRBV15 and J usage is TRBJ2-7; 11 bases match TRBD2. The CDR3 contains 16 residues. V lost 1 base, J lost 7 bases, and 9 bases stayed unmatched. Looked up from germline, CDR1 is LNHNV and CDR2 is YYDKDF (reference sequence). CDR3 in amino acids: CATSRVSGTSGREQYF. The CDR3 DNA reads as TGTGCCACCAGCAGAGTCAGTGGGACTAGCGGACGGGAGCAGTACTTC.

The chain employs TRBV30 and TRBJ1-6; D gene unclear. The germline V gene encodes CDR1 GTSNPN and CDR2 SVGIG (reference sequence). The CDR3 has 11 amino acids. Trimming took 5 bases from V and 7 from J, leaving 6 bases between them. CDR3 loop: CAWDENSPLHF. CDR3 in DNA: TGTGCCTGGGATGAGAATTCACCCCTCCACTTT.

The J gene is TRBJ2-1, the V gene TRBV4-1; 10 nucleotides line up with TRBD2. Unmatched junction bases numbered 5, after V lost 0 bases and J lost 3 bases. The CDR3 has 17 amino acids. The germline gives CDR1 MGHRA, CDR2 YSYEKL. The CDR3 nucleotides are TGCGCCAGCAGCCAAGAAGAACCTAGCGGGAGCTACAATGAGCAGTTCTTC. Its protein is CASSQEEPSGSYNEQFF.

This rearrangement joins TRBV7-2 to TRBJ2-3, with TRBD2 as a possible D gene (6 bases). Germline V gives CDR1 SGHTA, CDR2 FQGNSA. The CDR3 consists of 16 residues. V was clipped by 5 bases and J by 1 base, with 16 bases between them. CDR3 amino acids: CASSRGGIGGTDTQYF. The CDR3 region has the DNA TGTGCCAGCAGCCGCGGCGGGATAGGGGGCACAGATACGCAGTATTTT.

This sequence joins TRBV5-5 and TRBJ2-7; 13 nucleotides match TRBD2. The CDR3 has 15 amino acids. V gave up 4 bases and J gave up 9 bases; unmatched junction bases: 10. CDR1 and CDR2 (germline): SGHKS, YYEKEE (reference sequence). CDR3 DNA: TGTGCCAGCAGCCCTACCGGGACTAGCGGGACGGGGCAGTACTTC. The encoded protein is CASSPTGTSGTGQYF. Full variable domain (rest looked up from reference TRBV5-5 and TRBJ2-7): DAGVTQSPTHLIKTRGQQVTLRCSPISGHKSVSWYQQVLGQGPQFIFQYYEKEERGRGNFPDRFSARQFPNYSSELNVNALLLGDSALYLCASSPTGTSGTGQYFGPGTRLTVT.

The rearrangement uses TRBV5-1 and TRBJ2-3; D may be TRBD1 (6 bases). V lost 2 bases to trimming and J lost 4 bases, with 11 bases between them. CDR3 length equals 14 residues. Germline V gene data show CDR1 as SGHRS and CDR2 as YFSETQ. The CDR3 bases are TGCGCCAGCAGCTTTGGCTCAGGGGCAGATACGCAGTATTTT. Amino acid sequence: CASSFGSGADTQYF.

The chain links TRBV29-1 to TRBJ2-1, with TRBD2 identical over 7 bases. There are 14 residues in the CDR3. After removal of 7 bases from V and 13 bases from J, the junction contained 19 bases not matched to a gene. Germline CDR1 reads SQVTM; CDR2 reads ANQGSEA. The CDR3 loop reads CSAGVGLAVRGQFF. The CDR3, as DNA: TGCAGCGCTGGGGTGGGGCTAGCGGTACGGGGCCAGTTCTTC.

Only one count was recorded for this clone. The genes are TRBV27 and TRBJ2-7, with TRBD1 identical over 7 bases. The germline gives CDR1 MNHEY, CDR2 SMNVEV (reference sequence). The CDR3 runs to 17 residues. Germline trimming cut 6 bases from V and 3 bases from J; bases unmatched to any gene: 17. CDR3 protein: CASRFSFTGDGGYEQYF. The CDR3, as DNA: TGTGCCAGCAGATTCAGCTTTACAGGGGATGGTGGCTACGAGCAGTACTTC.

The chain links TRBV7-9 to TRBJ2-7; D is undetermined. V was shortened by 7 bases and J by 5 bases, with 12 bases between the two germline ends. Germline lookup yields CDR1 SEHNR and CDR2 FQNEAQ (reference sequence). This CDR3 comprises 12 residues. CDR3 region: CASTLSLHEQYF. CDR3 bases: TGTGCCAGCACCCTTTCACTCCACGAGCAGTACTTC.

V gene TRBV6-5 combines with J gene TRBJ2-7; 11 nucleotides agree with TRBD1. Trimming cost V 7 bases and J 0 bases; bases outside gene matches: 5. This CDR3 is 15 amino acids long. Germline loops: CDR1 MNHEY, CDR2 SVGAGI. The CDR3, as DNA: TGTGCCAGCAAATCGGACAGGGGGCGCTCCTACGAGCAGTACTTC. Protein: CASKSDRGRSYEQYF.

This chain links TRBV10-2 with TRBJ2-3, with D possibly TRBD2 on 5 matching bases. Deletions cut 6 bases from V and 0 bases from J, with 13 bases between. In germline, CDR1 is WSHSY, CDR2 SAAADI. The CDR3 is made up of 15 amino acids. The CDR3 loop is CASSATEDSTDTQYF. CDR3 nucleotide sequence: TGCGCCAGCAGCGCCACGGAGGACAGCACAGATACGCAGTATTTT.

The chain recombines TRBV19 with TRBJ2-7; TRBD1 matches at 7 bases. The CDR3 has 18 residues. V trimming: 5 bases; J trimming: 0 bases; junction bases outside the gene matches: 16. The germline gives CDR1 LNHDA, CDR2 SQIVND (reference sequence). The CDR3 loop is CASSPPPAGRGISYEQYF. The CDR3 DNA reads TGTGCCAGTAGTCCCCCCCCCGCGGGCAGGGGGATCTCCTACGAGCAGTACTTC.

The chain uses TRBV30 and TRBJ2-5, with 7 bases aligning to TRBD2. The CDR3 loop spans 12 amino acids. Germline-derived CDR1 and CDR2 are GTSNPN and SVGIG (reference sequence). V gave up 4 bases and J gave up 4 bases; unmatched junction bases: 3. In DNA, the CDR3 is TGTGCCTGGAAGCGGGACGGAGAGACCCAGTACTTC. This gives the protein CAWKRDGETQYF.